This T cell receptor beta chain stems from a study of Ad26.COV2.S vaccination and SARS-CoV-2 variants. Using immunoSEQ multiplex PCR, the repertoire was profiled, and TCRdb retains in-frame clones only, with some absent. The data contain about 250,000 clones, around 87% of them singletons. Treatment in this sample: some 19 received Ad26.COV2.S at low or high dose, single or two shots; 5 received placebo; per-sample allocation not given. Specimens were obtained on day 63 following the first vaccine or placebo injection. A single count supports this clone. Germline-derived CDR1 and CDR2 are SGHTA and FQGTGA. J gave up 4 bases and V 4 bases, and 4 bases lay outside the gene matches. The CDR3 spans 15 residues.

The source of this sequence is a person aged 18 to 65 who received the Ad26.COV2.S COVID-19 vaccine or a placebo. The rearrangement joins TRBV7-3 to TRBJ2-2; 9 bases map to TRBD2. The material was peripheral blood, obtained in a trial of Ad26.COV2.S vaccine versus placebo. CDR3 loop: CASSSGTSSTGELFF. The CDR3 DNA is TGTGCCAGCAGCTCCGGGACTAGCTCCACCGGGGAGCTGTTTTTT.